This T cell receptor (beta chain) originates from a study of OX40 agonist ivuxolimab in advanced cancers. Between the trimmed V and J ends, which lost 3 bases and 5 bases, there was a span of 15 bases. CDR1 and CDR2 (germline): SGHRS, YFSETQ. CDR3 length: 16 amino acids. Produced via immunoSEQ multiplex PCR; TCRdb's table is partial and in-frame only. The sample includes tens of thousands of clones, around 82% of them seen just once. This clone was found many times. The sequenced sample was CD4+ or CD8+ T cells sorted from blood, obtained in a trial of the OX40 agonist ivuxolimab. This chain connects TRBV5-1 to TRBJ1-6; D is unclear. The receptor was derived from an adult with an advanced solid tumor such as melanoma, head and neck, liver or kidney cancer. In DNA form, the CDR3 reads TGCGCCAGCAGCTCGTACTCCGGGCCGAATAATTCACCCCTCCACTTT. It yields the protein CASSSYSGPNNSPLHF.